Listed below are T cell receptor beta chains from one sample, sequenced in a study of PD-1 blockade in classical Hodgkin lymphoma. This table comes from immunoSEQ multiplex PCR, and its TCRdb copy is limited to in-frame clones, with some not included. In the table there are 80,000 to 100,000 clones, roughly 76% of which are singletons. Here the sequenced sample was peripheral blood mononuclear cells (PBMCs), taken before the second cycle of nivolumab. The source of these receptors is a human donor with classical Hodgkin lymphoma. Both conserved end residues are part of each CDR3. The order of the fields is D gene, J gene, clone size, V gene, CDR3 protein, CDR3 DNA. The D gene is left open where the match is weak. The listing skips clone size in some rows; elsewhere it reads once, few, many or a size class.

d_gene: TRBD2; j_gene: TRBJ2-1; abundance: .; v_gene: TRBV11-2; CDR3aa: CASSSLAGAYNEQFF; CDR3nt: TGTGCCAGCAGCTCCTTGGCGGGGGCCTACAATGAGCAGTTCTTC
d_gene: .; j_gene: TRBJ2-7; abundance: .; v_gene: TRBV11-3; CDR3aa: CASSLGGTYEQYF; CDR3nt: TGTGCCAGCAGCTTAGGGGGAACCTACGAGCAGTACTTC
d_gene: .; j_gene: TRBJ2-1; abundance: .; v_gene: TRBV5-1; CDR3aa: CASSPDPDNEQFF; CDR3nt: TGCGCCAGCAGCCCAGACCCAGACAATGAGCAGTTCTTC
d_gene: .; j_gene: TRBJ2-3; abundance: once; v_gene: TRBV29-1; CDR3aa: CSVSGLFTDTQYF; CDR3nt: TGCAGCGTCAGTGGACTATTTACAGATACGCAGTATTTT
d_gene: .; j_gene: TRBJ1-1; abundance: .; v_gene: TRBV2; CDR3aa: CASSPRGNTEAFF; CDR3nt: TGTGCCAGCAGCCCCCGGGGTAACACTGAAGCTTTCTTT
d_gene: TRBD2; j_gene: TRBJ2-1; abundance: .; v_gene: TRBV5-5; CDR3aa: CASSLVGLADSYNEQFF; CDR3nt: TGTGCCAGCAGCTTGGTCGGACTAGCAGACTCCTACAATGAGCAGTTCTTC
d_gene: TRBD1; j_gene: TRBJ1-2; abundance: .; v_gene: TRBV4-1; CDR3aa: CASSRPGQGLDGYTF; CDR3nt: TGCGCCAGCAGCCGGCCGGGACAGGGGCTGGATGGCTACACCTTC
d_gene: TRBD1; j_gene: TRBJ1-1; abundance: few; v_gene: TRBV30; CDR3aa: CAWSGQLNTEAFF; CDR3nt: TGTGCCTGGTCGGGACAGCTGAACACTGAAGCTTTCTTT
d_gene: .; j_gene: TRBJ2-7; abundance: .; v_gene: TRBV14; CDR3aa: CASSQDAGARYYEQYF; CDR3nt: TGTGCCAGCAGCCAAGACGCAGGGGCGCGATACTACGAGCAGTACTTC
d_gene: .; j_gene: TRBJ2-7; abundance: few; v_gene: TRBV5-5; CDR3aa: CASSDGLLSYEQYF; CDR3nt: TGTGCCAGCAGCGATGGACTTCTCTCCTACGAGCAGTACTTC
d_gene: .; j_gene: TRBJ2-7; abundance: .; v_gene: TRBV4-2; CDR3aa: CASSQELGGTYEQYF; CDR3nt: TGTGCCAGCAGCCAAGAACTTGGCGGGACTTACGAGCAGTACTTC
d_gene: TRBD2; j_gene: TRBJ2-1; abundance: once; v_gene: TRBV29-1; CDR3aa: CSVAREPAGSGEQFF; CDR3nt: TGCAGCGTCGCCAGGGAACCAGCGGGAAGTGGTGAGCAGTTCTTC
d_gene: .; j_gene: TRBJ2-7; abundance: .; v_gene: TRBV5-1; CDR3aa: CASSLQGEQYF; CDR3nt: TGCGCCAGCAGCTTACAGGGAGAGCAGTACTTC
d_gene: .; j_gene: TRBJ2-7; abundance: .; v_gene: TRBV28; CDR3aa: CASSPGDARGEQYF; CDR3nt: TGTGCCAGCAGCCCCGGGGACGCACGAGGGGAGCAGTACTTC
d_gene: .; j_gene: TRBJ2-3; abundance: .; v_gene: TRBV7-2; CDR3aa: CASSLEEGSEEDTQYF; CDR3nt: TGTGCCAGCAGCTTAGAGGAGGGCTCGGAGGAGGATACGCAGTATTTT
d_gene: TRBD1; j_gene: TRBJ1-1; abundance: .; v_gene: TRBV28; CDR3aa: CASRGQGNTEAFF; CDR3nt: TGTGCCAGCAGAGGACAGGGTAACACTGAAGCTTTCTTT
d_gene: .; j_gene: TRBJ2-7; abundance: .; v_gene: TRBV10-3; CDR3aa: CAISEFGGEQYF; CDR3nt: TGTGCCATCAGTGAGTTCGGGGGCGAGCAGTACTTC
d_gene: .; j_gene: TRBJ2-5; abundance: .; v_gene: TRBV27; CDR3aa: CASNQKEAKTQYF; CDR3nt: TGTGCCAGCAACCAAAAAGAAGCGAAGACCCAGTACTTC
d_gene: TRBD1; j_gene: TRBJ1-1; abundance: .; v_gene: TRBV6-6; CDR3aa: CASSPDRGEAFF; CDR3nt: TGTGCCAGCAGTCCTGACAGGGGGGAAGCTTTCTTT
d_gene: .; j_gene: TRBJ2-7; abundance: .; v_gene: TRBV5-4; CDR3aa: CASSPNDYEQYF; CDR3nt: TGTGCCAGCAGCCCAAACGACTACGAGCAGTACTTC
d_gene: .; j_gene: TRBJ2-5; abundance: .; v_gene: TRBV29-1; CDR3aa: CSVRAQGETQYF; CDR3nt: TGCAGCGTTAGGGCTCAGGGGGAGACCCAGTACTTC
d_gene: .; j_gene: TRBJ2-5; abundance: .; v_gene: TRBV7-9; CDR3aa: CASSPRVGETQYF; CDR3nt: TGTGCCAGCAGCCCGAGGGTAGGGGAGACCCAGTACTTC
d_gene: .; j_gene: TRBJ1-4; abundance: .; v_gene: TRBV2; CDR3aa: CASSEAAGNEKLFF; CDR3nt: TGTGCCAGCAGTGAAGCGGCCGGTAATGAAAAACTGTTTTTT
d_gene: TRBD1; j_gene: TRBJ2-2; abundance: once; v_gene: TRBV5-1; CDR3aa: CASSPDRVDTGELFF; CDR3nt: TGCGCCAGCAGCCCCGACAGGGTTGACACCGGGGAGCTGTTTTTT
d_gene: .; j_gene: TRBJ1-3; abundance: .; v_gene: TRBV6-4; CDR3aa: CASVGLPPTTSGNTIYF; CDR3nt: TGTGCCAGCGTCGGATTGCCGCCGACTACCTCTGGAAACACCATATATTTT
d_gene: TRBD1; j_gene: TRBJ1-1; abundance: .; v_gene: TRBV6-1; CDR3aa: CASSKGQLNTEAFF; CDR3nt: TGTGCCAGCAGCAAGGGACAGTTGAACACTGAAGCTTTCTTT
d_gene: .; j_gene: TRBJ1-4; abundance: .; v_gene: TRBV10-1; CDR3aa: CASSRQATNEKLFF; CDR3nt: TGCGCCAGCTCACGACAAGCAACTAATGAAAAACTGTTTTTT
d_gene: TRBD2; j_gene: TRBJ2-1; abundance: .; v_gene: TRBV7-2; CDR3aa: CASSLALAGFYNEQFF; CDR3nt: TGTGCCAGCAGCTTAGCACTAGCGGGTTTCTACAATGAGCAGTTCTTC
d_gene: .; j_gene: TRBJ2-5; abundance: .; v_gene: TRBV2; CDR3aa: CASSVGIQTQYF; CDR3nt: TGTGCCAGCAGTGTCGGCATACAGACCCAGTACTTC
d_gene: .; j_gene: TRBJ2-1; abundance: .; v_gene: TRBV5-4; CDR3aa: CASSLEGRGSYNEQFF; CDR3nt: TGTGCCAGCAGCTTGGAGGGCAGGGGCTCCTACAATGAGCAGTTCTTC
d_gene: TRBD1; j_gene: TRBJ1-2; abundance: .; v_gene: TRBV4-1; CDR3aa: CASSQAEGLGRGHHRYTF; CDR3nt: TGCGCCAGCAGCCAAGCGGAGGGCTTGGGCAGGGGGCATCATCGCTACACCTTC
d_gene: TRBD2; j_gene: TRBJ2-7; abundance: .; v_gene: TRBV7-2; CDR3aa: CASSSRGTSERHF; CDR3nt: TGTGCCAGCAGCTCCCGTGGGACTAGCGAACGTCACTTC
d_gene: .; j_gene: TRBJ1-4; abundance: .; v_gene: TRBV5-6; CDR3aa: CASSLRAGVNEKLFF; CDR3nt: TGTGCCAGCAGCTTGAGGGCAGGCGTTAATGAAAAACTGTTTTTT
d_gene: .; j_gene: TRBJ1-1; abundance: .; v_gene: TRBV5-5; CDR3aa: CASRRGTANTEAFF; CDR3nt: TGTGCCAGCCGCAGGGGAACAGCGAACACTGAAGCTTTCTTT
d_gene: .; j_gene: TRBJ1-2; abundance: .; v_gene: TRBV10-3; CDR3aa: CAITPGGERYTF; CDR3nt: TGTGCCATCACCCCAGGAGGGGAACGCTACACCTTC
d_gene: .; j_gene: TRBJ1-1; abundance: .; v_gene: TRBV10-3; CDR3aa: CAISEMSDTEAFF; CDR3nt: TGTGCCATCAGTGAGATGTCGGACACTGAAGCTTTCTTT
d_gene: .; j_gene: TRBJ2-1; abundance: .; v_gene: TRBV5-1; CDR3aa: CASSLAGDNEQFF; CDR3nt: TGCGCCAGCAGCTTGGCGGGGGACAATGAGCAGTTCTTC
d_gene: .; j_gene: TRBJ1-2; abundance: once; v_gene: TRBV25-1; CDR3aa: CASREHGDYGYTF; CDR3nt: TGTGCCAGCCGCGAACATGGCGACTATGGCTACACCTTC
d_gene: .; j_gene: TRBJ2-5; abundance: .; v_gene: TRBV5-1; CDR3aa: CASSAASGETQYF; CDR3nt: TGCGCCAGCAGCGCCGCCAGTGGCGAGACCCAGTACTTC
d_gene: .; j_gene: TRBJ1-5; abundance: .; v_gene: TRBV5-5; CDR3aa: CASSLDPGISNQPQHF; CDR3nt: TGTGCCAGCAGCTTGGATCCAGGGATTAGCAATCAGCCCCAGCATTTT
d_gene: .; j_gene: TRBJ1-1; abundance: .; v_gene: TRBV10-3; CDR3aa: CATRDIFGNTEAFF; CDR3nt: TGTGCCACCCGGGACATTTTCGGGAACACTGAAGCTTTCTTT
d_gene: .; j_gene: TRBJ1-1; abundance: .; v_gene: TRBV29-1; CDR3aa: CSARLPNTEAFF; CDR3nt: TGCAGCGCAAGGCTCCCGAACACTGAAGCTTTCTTT
d_gene: TRBD1; j_gene: TRBJ1-5; abundance: .; v_gene: TRBV6-5; CDR3aa: CASSSPSGGSDQPQHF; CDR3nt: TGTGCCAGCAGTTCCCCGTCAGGGGGCTCGGATCAGCCCCAGCATTTT
d_gene: TRBD2; j_gene: TRBJ2-1; abundance: .; v_gene: TRBV7-3; CDR3aa: CASSLTRSSGSVDEQFF; CDR3nt: TGTGCCAGCAGCTTAACGAGGTCTAGCGGGAGTGTAGATGAGCAGTTCTTC
d_gene: .; j_gene: TRBJ2-1; abundance: .; v_gene: TRBV4-2; CDR3aa: CASSQVSGSNEQFF; CDR3nt: TGTGCCAGCAGCCAAGTAAGCGGGTCCAATGAGCAGTTCTTC
d_gene: .; j_gene: TRBJ2-1; abundance: .; v_gene: TRBV7-8; CDR3aa: CASSLSLETYNEQFF; CDR3nt: TGTGCCAGCAGCTTATCGCTCGAAACCTACAATGAGCAGTTCTTC
d_gene: TRBD1; j_gene: TRBJ2-1; abundance: .; v_gene: TRBV2; CDR3aa: CASRAGTGNNEQFF; CDR3nt: TGTGCCAGCAGAGCCGGGACAGGGAACAATGAGCAGTTCTTC
d_gene: TRBD2; j_gene: TRBJ2-2; abundance: .; v_gene: TRBV7-8; CDR3aa: CASSLASGRIWTGELFF; CDR3nt: TGTGCCAGCAGCTTGGCTAGCGGGAGGATTTGGACCGGGGAGCTGTTTTTT
d_gene: .; j_gene: TRBJ1-2; abundance: .; v_gene: TRBV28; CDR3aa: CASSRPTGPFYGYTF; CDR3nt: TGTGCCAGCAGCAGACCAACGGGGCCTTTCTATGGCTACACCTTC
d_gene: TRBD1; j_gene: TRBJ1-3; abundance: .; v_gene: TRBV18; CDR3aa: CASSQNQGTGGNTIYF; CDR3nt: TGTGCCAGCTCTCAAAACCAAGGGACAGGGGGAAACACCATATATTTT